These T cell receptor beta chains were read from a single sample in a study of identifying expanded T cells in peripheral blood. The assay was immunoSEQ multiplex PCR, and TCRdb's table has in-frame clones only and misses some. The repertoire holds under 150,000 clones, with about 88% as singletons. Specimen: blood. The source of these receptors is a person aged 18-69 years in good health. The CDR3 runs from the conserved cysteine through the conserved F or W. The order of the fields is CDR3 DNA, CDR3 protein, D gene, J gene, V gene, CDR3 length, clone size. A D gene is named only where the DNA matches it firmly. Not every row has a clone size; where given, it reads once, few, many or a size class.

cdr3_nt: TGTGCCAGCTCATTCCCTAGCGGGACGTCTGGTTACGAGCAGTACTTC; cdr3_aa: CASSFPSGTSGYEQYF; d_call: TRBD2; j_call: TRBJ2-7; v_call: TRBV18; cdr3_length: 16; clone_size: once
cdr3_nt: TGTGCCAGCAGCTTAACCGGCAGTACCATCTCTGGGGCCAACGTCCTGACTTTC; cdr3_aa: CASSLTGSTISGANVLTF; d_call: -; j_call: TRBJ2-6; v_call: TRBV7-3; cdr3_length: 18; clone_size: -
cdr3_nt: TGTGCCAGTAGCGACTCCCGGGCTGAGCAGTTCTTC; cdr3_aa: CASSDSRAEQFF; d_call: -; j_call: TRBJ2-1; v_call: TRBV19; cdr3_length: 12; clone_size: -
cdr3_nt: TGTGCCAGCAGCGTAGATTCTCGCGACGAGCAGTACTTC; cdr3_aa: CASSVDSRDEQYF; d_call: -; j_call: TRBJ2-7; v_call: TRBV9; cdr3_length: 13; clone_size: -
cdr3_nt: TGTGCCAGCAGTGACTCGGGGGACACCATATATTTT; cdr3_aa: CASSDSGDTIYF; d_call: -; j_call: TRBJ1-3; v_call: TRBV6-4; cdr3_length: 12; clone_size: -
cdr3_nt: TGTGCCAGCAGCCCCAGGGGTGCTGGCCAAGAGACCCAGTACTTC; cdr3_aa: CASSPRGAGQETQYF; d_call: -; j_call: TRBJ2-5; v_call: TRBV11-1; cdr3_length: 15; clone_size: -
cdr3_nt: TGTGCCAGCAGCTCCACTAGCGCCTACGAGCAGTACTTC; cdr3_aa: CASSSTSAYEQYF; d_call: TRBD2; j_call: TRBJ2-7; v_call: TRBV7-2; cdr3_length: 13; clone_size: -
cdr3_nt: TGTGCCAGCAGTCTGGGACACCAGAACACTGAAGCTTTCTTT; cdr3_aa: CASSLGHQNTEAFF; d_call: -; j_call: TRBJ1-1; v_call: TRBV4-2; cdr3_length: 14; clone_size: once
cdr3_nt: TGCGCCAGCAGCCAAGATAAAGACAGGGTGGCAGACGAGCAGTACTTC; cdr3_aa: CASSQDKDRVADEQYF; d_call: TRBD1; j_call: TRBJ2-7; v_call: TRBV4-1; cdr3_length: 16; clone_size: few
cdr3_nt: TGTGCCAGCAGCTTATACTCTGGAGGGGATGGAAACACCATATATTTT; cdr3_aa: CASSLYSGGDGNTIYF; d_call: -; j_call: TRBJ1-3; v_call: TRBV11-2; cdr3_length: 16; clone_size: -
cdr3_nt: TGTGCCAGCAGCTTTACAGGGCCCACCATATATTTT; cdr3_aa: CASSFTGPTIYF; d_call: -; j_call: TRBJ1-3; v_call: TRBV11-2; cdr3_length: 12; clone_size: few
cdr3_nt: TGTGCCAGCAGCCCACGGGACAGGGACTACAATGAGCAGTTCTTC; cdr3_aa: CASSPRDRDYNEQFF; d_call: TRBD1; j_call: TRBJ2-1; v_call: TRBV9; cdr3_length: 15; clone_size: -
cdr3_nt: TGTGCCAGCAGCCGGGACAGGGGGCAAAACACTGAAGCTTTCTTT; cdr3_aa: CASSRDRGQNTEAFF; d_call: TRBD1; j_call: TRBJ1-1; v_call: TRBV5-4; cdr3_length: 15; clone_size: -
cdr3_nt: TGTGCCAGTACAAGAACCACCTACGAGCAGTACTTC; cdr3_aa: CASTRTTYEQYF; d_call: -; j_call: TRBJ2-7; v_call: TRBV6-1; cdr3_length: 12; clone_size: -
cdr3_nt: TGCGCCAGCAGTCAATCACGCAGGGGGGAAGACACTGAAGCTTTCTTT; cdr3_aa: CASSQSRRGEDTEAFF; d_call: TRBD1; j_call: TRBJ1-1; v_call: TRBV23-1; cdr3_length: 16; clone_size: -
cdr3_nt: TGTGCCAGCAGCTTATTGGGGACACCTTACAATGAGCAGTTCTTC; cdr3_aa: CASSLLGTPYNEQFF; d_call: -; j_call: TRBJ2-1; v_call: TRBV7-9; cdr3_length: 15; clone_size: -
cdr3_nt: TGCGCCAGCAGCCAAGCAGGGGGTTATCAGCCCCAGCATTTT; cdr3_aa: CASSQAGGYQPQHF; d_call: TRBD1; j_call: TRBJ1-5; v_call: TRBV4-1; cdr3_length: 14; clone_size: -
cdr3_nt: TGTGCCACCAGCAGAGGACAGGTGATGGGCACTGAAGCTTTCTTT; cdr3_aa: CATSRGQVMGTEAFF; d_call: -; j_call: TRBJ1-1; v_call: TRBV15; cdr3_length: 15; clone_size: -
cdr3_nt: TGTGCCAGCAGCTTCCGGGAGAACACTGAAGCTTTCTTT; cdr3_aa: CASSFRENTEAFF; d_call: -; j_call: TRBJ1-1; v_call: TRBV11-1; cdr3_length: 13; clone_size: -
cdr3_nt: TGTGCCATCAGTGGTGGGGGCCAGGCCACTGAAGCTTTCTTT; cdr3_aa: CAISGGGQATEAFF; d_call: -; j_call: TRBJ1-1; v_call: TRBV10-3; cdr3_length: 14; clone_size: once
cdr3_nt: TGTGCCATCAGTGTAGGTGGACAGGGTGGAAACACCATATATTTT; cdr3_aa: CAISVGGQGGNTIYF; d_call: TRBD1; j_call: TRBJ1-3; v_call: TRBV10-3; cdr3_length: 15; clone_size: -
cdr3_nt: TGCGCCAGCAGCTCCGGGGGTCTGTTCGAGCAGTACTTC; cdr3_aa: CASSSGGLFEQYF; d_call: -; j_call: TRBJ2-7; v_call: TRBV5-1; cdr3_length: 13; clone_size: -
cdr3_nt: TGTGCCAGCAGCCAAGAGCCGTGGGACAGGAAAAACAATGAGCAGTTCTTC; cdr3_aa: CASSQEPWDRKNNEQFF; d_call: TRBD1; j_call: TRBJ2-1; v_call: TRBV4-2; cdr3_length: 17; clone_size: -
cdr3_nt: TGTGCCAGCAGCCTAACCGGGACACTACCAGGGGAGACCCAGTACTTC; cdr3_aa: CASSLTGTLPGETQYF; d_call: -; j_call: TRBJ2-5; v_call: TRBV5-4; cdr3_length: 16; clone_size: -
cdr3_nt: TGCGCCAGCAGCCAATTCCCCCGACTAGCGGGCAATCCTACCTACGAGCAGTACTTC; cdr3_aa: CASSQFPRLAGNPTYEQYF; d_call: TRBD2; j_call: TRBJ2-7; v_call: TRBV4-1; cdr3_length: 19; clone_size: once
cdr3_nt: TGTGCCAGTAACAACAGGGACGGGGGGAACACTGAAGCTTTCTTT; cdr3_aa: CASNNRDGGNTEAFF; d_call: -; j_call: TRBJ1-1; v_call: TRBV7-9; cdr3_length: 15; clone_size: -